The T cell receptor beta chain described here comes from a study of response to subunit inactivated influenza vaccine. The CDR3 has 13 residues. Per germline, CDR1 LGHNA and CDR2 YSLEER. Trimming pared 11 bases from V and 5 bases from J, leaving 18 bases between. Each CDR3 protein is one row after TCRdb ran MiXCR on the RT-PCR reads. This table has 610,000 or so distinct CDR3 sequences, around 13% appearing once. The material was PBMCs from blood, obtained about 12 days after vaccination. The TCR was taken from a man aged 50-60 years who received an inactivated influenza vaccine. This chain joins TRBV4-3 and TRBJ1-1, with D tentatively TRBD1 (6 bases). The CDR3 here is CASRRTAGTEAFF. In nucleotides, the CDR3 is TGCGCCTCCCGGAGGACAGCGGGAACTGAAGCTTTCTTT.